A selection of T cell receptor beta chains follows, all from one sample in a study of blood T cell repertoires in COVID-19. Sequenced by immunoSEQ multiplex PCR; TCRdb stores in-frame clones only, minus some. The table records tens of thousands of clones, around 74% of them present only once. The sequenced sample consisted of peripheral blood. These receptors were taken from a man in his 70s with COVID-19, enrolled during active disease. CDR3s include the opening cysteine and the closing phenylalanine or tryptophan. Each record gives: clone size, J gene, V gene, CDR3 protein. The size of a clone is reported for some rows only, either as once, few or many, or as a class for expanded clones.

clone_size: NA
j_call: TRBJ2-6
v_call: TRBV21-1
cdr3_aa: CASSEGKPLSGANVLTF

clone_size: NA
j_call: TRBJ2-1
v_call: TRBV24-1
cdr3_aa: CATSPGQYDNEQFF

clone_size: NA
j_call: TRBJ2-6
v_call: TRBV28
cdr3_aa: CASSYSGTGANVLTF

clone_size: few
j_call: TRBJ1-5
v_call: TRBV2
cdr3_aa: CASRRGTEVQHF

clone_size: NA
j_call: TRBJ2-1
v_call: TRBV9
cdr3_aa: CASSESLGLNNEQFF

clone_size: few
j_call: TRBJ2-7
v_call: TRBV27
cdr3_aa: CASSVGLAGGSEQYF

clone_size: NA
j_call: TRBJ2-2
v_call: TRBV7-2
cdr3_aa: CASSLVGLAGGAGELFF

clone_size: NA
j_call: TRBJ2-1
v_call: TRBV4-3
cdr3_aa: CASSPQRETVWNEQFF

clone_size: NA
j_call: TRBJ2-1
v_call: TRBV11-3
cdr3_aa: CASSLGRGNEQFF

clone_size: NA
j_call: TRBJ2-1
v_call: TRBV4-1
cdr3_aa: CASSQAVALGNEQFF

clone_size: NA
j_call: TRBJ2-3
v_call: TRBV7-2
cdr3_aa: CASSIGGTTDTQYF

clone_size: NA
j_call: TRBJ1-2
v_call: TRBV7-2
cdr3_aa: CASSLVMGGVYGYTF

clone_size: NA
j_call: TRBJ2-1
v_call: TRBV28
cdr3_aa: CASRSAGEYNEQFF

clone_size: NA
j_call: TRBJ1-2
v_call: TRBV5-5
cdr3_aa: CASSLPSRGYGYTF

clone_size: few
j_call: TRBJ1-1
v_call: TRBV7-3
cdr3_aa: CASSLQGAGTEAFF

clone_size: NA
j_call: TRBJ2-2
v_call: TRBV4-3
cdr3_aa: CASSQERLAVINTGELFF

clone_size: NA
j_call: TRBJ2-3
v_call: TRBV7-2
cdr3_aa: CASSSLNADTQYF

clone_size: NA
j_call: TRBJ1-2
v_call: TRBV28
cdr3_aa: CASSGTENNYGYTF

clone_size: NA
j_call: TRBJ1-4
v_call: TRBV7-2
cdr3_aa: CASSPWARTGTTNEKLFF

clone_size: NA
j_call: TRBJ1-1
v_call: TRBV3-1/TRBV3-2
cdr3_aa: CASSHRQGNTEAFF

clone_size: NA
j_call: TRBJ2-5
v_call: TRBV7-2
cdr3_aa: CASSLGRVETQYF

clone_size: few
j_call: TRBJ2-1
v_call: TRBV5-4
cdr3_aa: CASSLNRGLGNEQFF

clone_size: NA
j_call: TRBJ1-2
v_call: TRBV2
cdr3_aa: CASRDRVINGYTF

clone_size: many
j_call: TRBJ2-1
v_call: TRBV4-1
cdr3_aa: CASSFGTGNEQFF

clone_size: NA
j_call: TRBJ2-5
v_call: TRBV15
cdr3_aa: CATSPLRRETQYF

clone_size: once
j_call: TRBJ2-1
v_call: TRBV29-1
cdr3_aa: CSVEERGDRASYNEQFF

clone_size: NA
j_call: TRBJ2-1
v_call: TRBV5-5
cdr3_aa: CASSLEGVAYNEQFF

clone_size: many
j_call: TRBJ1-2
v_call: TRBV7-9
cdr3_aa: CASSLAGGYGYTF

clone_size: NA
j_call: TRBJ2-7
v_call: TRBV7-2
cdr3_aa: CASSLERTGSNEQYF